This T cell receptor beta chain stems from a study of shared clonotypes between healthy human individuals. Study conclusions and caveats: Larger estimated richness was generally recorded for naive subsets relative to memory subsets. It was expected that sequencing depth would affect clonotype sharing among donors.

Germline CDR1 reads MDHEN; CDR2 reads SYDVKM. V shed 4 bases and J 1 base; nucleotides not matched to a gene: 9. CDR3 size: 16 residues. Clones were read by immunoSEQ multiplex PCR, and TCRdb kept only the in-frame ones, dropping some. The table shows around 2.5 million clones, with approximately 94% occurring only once. In the case of this clone: Its specificity is not known.

The chain is built from TRBV28 and TRBJ1-1, with 7 bases lining up with TRBD1. Source material: naive CD4+ T cells from PBMCs. As for subset: CD45RA+ positively selected. This TCR came from a man aged 18 to 29 in good health. Some clones in this sample may be carry-over from other donors' samples. CDR3: CASSSTRTGRNTEAFF. CDR3 in DNA: TGTGCCAGCAGTTCGACGCGGACAGGCAGGAACACTGAAGCTTTCTTT. Full variable domain (rest looked up from reference TRBV28 and TRBJ1-1): DVKVTQSSRYLVKRTGEKVFLECVQDMDHENMFWYRQDPGLGLRLIYFSYDVKMKEKGDIPEGYSVSREKKERFSLILESASTNQTSMYLCASSSTRTGRNTEAFFGQGTRLTVV.